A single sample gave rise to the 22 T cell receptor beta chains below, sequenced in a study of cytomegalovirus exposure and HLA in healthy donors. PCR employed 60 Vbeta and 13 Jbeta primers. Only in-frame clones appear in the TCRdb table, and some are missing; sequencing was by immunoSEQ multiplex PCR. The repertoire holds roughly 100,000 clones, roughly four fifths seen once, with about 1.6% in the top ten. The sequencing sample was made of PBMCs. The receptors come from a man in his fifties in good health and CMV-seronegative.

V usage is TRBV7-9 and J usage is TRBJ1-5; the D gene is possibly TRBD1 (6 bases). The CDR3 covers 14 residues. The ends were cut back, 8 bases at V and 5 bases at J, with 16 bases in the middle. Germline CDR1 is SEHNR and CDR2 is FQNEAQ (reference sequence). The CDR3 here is CASGLLRTDQPQHF. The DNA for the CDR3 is TGTGCCAGCGGACTCCTCAGGACAGATCAGCCCCAGCATTTT.

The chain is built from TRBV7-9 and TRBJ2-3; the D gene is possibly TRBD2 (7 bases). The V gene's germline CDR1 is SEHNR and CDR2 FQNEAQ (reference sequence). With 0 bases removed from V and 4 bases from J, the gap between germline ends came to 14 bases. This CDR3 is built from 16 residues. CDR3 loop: CASSLAGGGGPDTQYF. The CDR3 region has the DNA TGTGCCAGCAGCTTAGCTGGAGGGGGGGGGCCAGATACGCAGTATTTT. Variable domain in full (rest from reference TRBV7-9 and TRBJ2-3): DTGVSQNPRHKITKRGQNVTFRCDPISEHNRLYWYRQTLGQGPEFLTYFQNEAQLEKSRLLSDRFSAERPKGSFSTLEIQRTEQGDSAMYLCASSLAGGGGPDTQYFGPGTRLTVL.

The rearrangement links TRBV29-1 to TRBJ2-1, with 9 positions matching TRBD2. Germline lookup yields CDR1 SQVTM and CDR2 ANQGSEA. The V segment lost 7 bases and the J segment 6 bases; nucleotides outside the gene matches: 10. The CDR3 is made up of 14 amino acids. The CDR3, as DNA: TGCAGCGCCGACCCTAGCGGGGCCTTCAATGAGCAGTTCTTC. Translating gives CSADPSGAFNEQFF.

CDR3 sequence: CASRNRGTAETQYF. CDR3 nucleotides: TGTGCCAGCAGAAACAGGGGTACAGCAGAGACCCAGTACTTC. V and J are TRBV25-1 and TRBJ2-5, with TRBD1 matching 7 bases. Germline trimming cut 6 bases from V and 4 bases from J; bases unmatched to any gene: 8. Germline V gives CDR1 MGHDK, CDR2 SYGVNS. This CDR3 is built from 14 residues.

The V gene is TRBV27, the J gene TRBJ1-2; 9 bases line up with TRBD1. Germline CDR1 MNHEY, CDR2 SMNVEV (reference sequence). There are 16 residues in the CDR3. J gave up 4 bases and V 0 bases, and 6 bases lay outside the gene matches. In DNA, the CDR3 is TGTGCCAGCAGTTTATCTCCGGGACAGGGTGGCTATGGCTACACCTTC. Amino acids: CASSLSPGQGGYGYTF.

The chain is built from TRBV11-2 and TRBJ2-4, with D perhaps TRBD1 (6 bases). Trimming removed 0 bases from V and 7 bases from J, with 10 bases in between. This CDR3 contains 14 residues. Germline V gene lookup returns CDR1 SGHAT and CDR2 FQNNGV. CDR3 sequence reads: CASSLETGWNIQYF. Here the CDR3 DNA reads TGTGCCAGCAGCTTAGAAACAGGGTGGAACATTCAGTACTTC.

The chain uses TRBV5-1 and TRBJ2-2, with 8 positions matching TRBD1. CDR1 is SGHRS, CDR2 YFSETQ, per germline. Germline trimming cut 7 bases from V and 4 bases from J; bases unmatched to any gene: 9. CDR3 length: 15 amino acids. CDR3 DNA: TGCGCCAGCTTCGGAGGGGGACAGGTCACCGGGGAGCTGTTTTTT. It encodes CASFGGGQVTGELFF.

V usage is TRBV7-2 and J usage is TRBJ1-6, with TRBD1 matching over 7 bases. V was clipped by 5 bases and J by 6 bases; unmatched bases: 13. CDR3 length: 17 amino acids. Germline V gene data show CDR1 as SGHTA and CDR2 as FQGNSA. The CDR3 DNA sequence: TGTGCCAGCAGCCCCGACAGGGTCCGATCAGTTAATTCACCCCTCCACTTT. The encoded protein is CASSPDRVRSVNSPLHF.

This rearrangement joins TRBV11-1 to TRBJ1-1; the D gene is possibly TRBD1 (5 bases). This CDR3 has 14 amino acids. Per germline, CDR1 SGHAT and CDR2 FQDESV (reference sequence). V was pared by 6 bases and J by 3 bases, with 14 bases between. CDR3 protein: CASSPLAGYTEAFF. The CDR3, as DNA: TGTGCCAGCAGTCCGTTGGCAGGGTACACTGAAGCTTTCTTT.

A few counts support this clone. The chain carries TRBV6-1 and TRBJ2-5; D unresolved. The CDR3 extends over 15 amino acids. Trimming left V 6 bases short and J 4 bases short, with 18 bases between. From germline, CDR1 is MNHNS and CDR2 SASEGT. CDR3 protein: CASSEFPIASETQYF. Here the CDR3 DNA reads TGTGCCAGCAGCGAGTTTCCCATAGCATCAGAGACCCAGTACTTC.

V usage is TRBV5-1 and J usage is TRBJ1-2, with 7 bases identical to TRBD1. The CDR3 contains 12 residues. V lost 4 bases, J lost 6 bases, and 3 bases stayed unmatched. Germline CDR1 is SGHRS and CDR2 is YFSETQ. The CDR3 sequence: CASSRQGDGYTF. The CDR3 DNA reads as TGCGCCAGCAGCAGGCAGGGGGATGGCTACACCTTC. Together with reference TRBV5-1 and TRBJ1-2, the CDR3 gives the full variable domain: KAGVTQTPRYLIKTRGQQVTLSCSPISGHRSVSWYQQTPGQGLQFLFEYFSETQRNKGNFPGRFSGRQFSNSRSEMNVSTLELGDSALYLCASSRQGDGYTFGSGTRLTVV.

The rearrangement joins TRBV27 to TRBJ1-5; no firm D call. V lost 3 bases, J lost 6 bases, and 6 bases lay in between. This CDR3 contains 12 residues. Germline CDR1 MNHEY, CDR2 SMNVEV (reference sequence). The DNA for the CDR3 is TGTGCCAGCAGTTTCCCTAGTCAGCCCCAGCATTTT. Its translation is CASSFPSQPQHF.

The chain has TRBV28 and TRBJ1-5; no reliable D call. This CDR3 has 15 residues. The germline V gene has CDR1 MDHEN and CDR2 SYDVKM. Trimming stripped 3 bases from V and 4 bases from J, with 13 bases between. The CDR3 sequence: CASSLTDGGNQPQHF. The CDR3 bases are TGTGCCAGCAGTTTGACGGATGGAGGTAATCAGCCCCAGCATTTT. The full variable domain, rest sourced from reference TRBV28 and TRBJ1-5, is DVKVTQSSRYLVKRTGEKVFLECVQDMDHENMFWYRQDPGLGLRLIYFSYDVKMKEKGDIPEGYSVSREKKERFSLILESASTNQTSMYLCASSLTDGGNQPQHFGDGTRLSIL.

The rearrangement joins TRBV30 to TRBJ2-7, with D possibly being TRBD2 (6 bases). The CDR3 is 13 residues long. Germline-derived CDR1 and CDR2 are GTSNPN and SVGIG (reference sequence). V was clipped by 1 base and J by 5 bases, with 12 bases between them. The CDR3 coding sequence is TGTGCCTGGAGTGAGGGTCGGGGGAACGAGCAGTACTTC. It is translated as CAWSEGRGNEQYF.

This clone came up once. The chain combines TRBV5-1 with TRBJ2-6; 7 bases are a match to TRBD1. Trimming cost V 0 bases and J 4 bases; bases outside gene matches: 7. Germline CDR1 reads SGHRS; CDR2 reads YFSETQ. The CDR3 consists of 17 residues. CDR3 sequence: CASSLGQGIIGANVLTF. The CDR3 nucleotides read TGCGCCAGCAGCTTGGGACAGGGTATAATCGGGGCCAACGTCCTGACTTTC.

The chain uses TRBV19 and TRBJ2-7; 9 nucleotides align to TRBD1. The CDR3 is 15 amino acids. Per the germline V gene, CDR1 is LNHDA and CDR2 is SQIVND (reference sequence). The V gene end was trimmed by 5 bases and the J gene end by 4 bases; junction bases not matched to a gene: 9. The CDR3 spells CASSLNRGLRYEQYF. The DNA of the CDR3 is TGTGCCAGTAGTCTTAACAGGGGGCTGCGATACGAGCAGTACTTC. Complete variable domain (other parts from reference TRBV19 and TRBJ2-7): DGGITQSPKYLFRKEGQNVTLSCEQNLNHDAMYWYRQDPGQGLRLIYYSQIVNDFQKGDIAEGYSVSREKKESFPLTVTSAQKNPTAFYLCASSLNRGLRYEQYFGPGTRLTVT.

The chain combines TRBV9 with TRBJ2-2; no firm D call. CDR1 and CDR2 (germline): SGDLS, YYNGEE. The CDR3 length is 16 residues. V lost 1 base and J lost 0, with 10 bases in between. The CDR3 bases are TGTGCCAGCAGCGTACAGGCCCCCACGAACACCGGGGAGCTGTTTTTT. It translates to CASSVQAPTNTGELFF.

The CDR3 loop is CASSLEGAKFYGYTF. As DNA, the CDR3 is TGTGCCAGCAGCTTGGAGGGGGCCAAGTTTTACGGCTACACCTTC. The chain has TRBV7-9 and TRBJ1-2, with TRBD1 matching over 7 bases. The CDR3 is 15 residues long. The germline V gene has CDR1 SEHNR and CDR2 FQNEAQ (reference sequence). Trimming took 3 bases from V and 8 from J; bases not matched to a gene: 12.

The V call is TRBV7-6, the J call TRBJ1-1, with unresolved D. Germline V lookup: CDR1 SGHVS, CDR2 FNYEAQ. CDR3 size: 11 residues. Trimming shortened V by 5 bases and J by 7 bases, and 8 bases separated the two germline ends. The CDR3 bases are TGTGCCAGCAGCGCTGGACTTGAAGCTTTCTTT. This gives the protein CASSAGLEAFF.

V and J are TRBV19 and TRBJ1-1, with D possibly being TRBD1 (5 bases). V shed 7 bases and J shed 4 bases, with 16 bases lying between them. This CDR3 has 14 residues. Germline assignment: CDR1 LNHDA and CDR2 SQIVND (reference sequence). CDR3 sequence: CASKIGVQGTEAFF. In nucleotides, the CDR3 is TGTGCCAGTAAGATAGGGGTCCAGGGCACTGAAGCTTTCTTT. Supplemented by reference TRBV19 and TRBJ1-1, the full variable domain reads DGGITQSPKYLFRKEGQNVTLSCEQNLNHDAMYWYRQDPGQGLRLIYYSQIVNDFQKGDIAEGYSVSREKKESFPLTVTSAQKNPTAFYLCASKIGVQGTEAFFGQGTRLTVV.

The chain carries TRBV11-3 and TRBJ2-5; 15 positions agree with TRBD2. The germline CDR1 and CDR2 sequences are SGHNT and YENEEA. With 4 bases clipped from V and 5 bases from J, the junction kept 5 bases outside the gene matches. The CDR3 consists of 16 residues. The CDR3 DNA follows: TGTGCCAGCAGCTCGGGACTAGCGGGGGGTCGGGAGACCCAGTACTTC. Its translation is CASSSGLAGGRETQYF.

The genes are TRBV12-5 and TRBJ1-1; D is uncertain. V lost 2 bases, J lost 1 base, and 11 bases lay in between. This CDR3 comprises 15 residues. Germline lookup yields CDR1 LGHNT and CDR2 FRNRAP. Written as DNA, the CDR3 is TGTGCTAGTGGTTTGTCAGCGGGCTGGAACACTGAAGCTTTCTTT. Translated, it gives CASGLSAGWNTEAFF.